The text below deals with one T cell receptor beta chain. This CDR3 is built from 16 residues. Germline CDR1 and CDR2: DFQATT and SNEGSKA (reference sequence). Trimming left V 3 bases short and J 3 bases short, with 20 bases between. The sample is drawn from a study of CD8 T cells in Susac syndrome. TCR beta sequences were obtained from blood CD8+ and CD4+ T cells. The multiple sclerosis controls were treatment-naive patients with relapsing-remitting disease that was stable or active. The CD8+ and CD4+ T cells were isolated magnetically using a negative isolation approach, whereas the TEMRA cells were enriched by FACS. RNA, at roughly 0.45 to 1 ug, was reverse transcribed with random hexamers. The TCR beta CDR3 was amplified by immunoSEQ multiplex PCR across 54 Vbeta, 13 Jbeta. TCRdb re-called the immunoSEQ multiplex PCR reads with MiXCR, one entry per CDR3 protein. Counted here are some 200,000 distinct CDR3 sequences, 95% occurring once; the ten biggest clones make up 0.095%.

This rearrangement joins TRBV20-1 to TRBJ2-5; D may be TRBD2 (6 bases). The material sequenced was CD4+ T cells from PBMCs. This sequence originates from a human donor with multiple sclerosis. The CDR3 here is CSASPGRGELEETQYF. The CDR3 nucleotides are TGCAGTGCTAGCCCCGGGAGAGGGGAGCTAGAAGAGACCCAGTACTTC.